This TCR beta chain was sequenced during a study of TIL therapy for anti-PD-1-resistant metastatic lung cancer. Study context: Median tumor PD-L1 proportion score was roughly 5.8%.

Points from the study as a whole: Infused TIL clonotypes partially replaced the baseline blood repertoire, then decayed over months.

The immunoSEQ assay was v3. Sequencing used immunoSEQ multiplex PCR; TCRdb keeps in-frame clones, though not all of them. The sample includes roughly 20,000 clones, about 71% of them seen just once. With regard to this clone: Its antigen is unknown.

Documented time point: pre-treatment sample, taken before nivolumab and TIL therapy. The CDR3 is 15 residues long. CDR1 and CDR2 (germline): MNHEY, SVGAGI. V was pared by 5 bases and J by 8 bases, with 19 bases between. This TCR was recovered from a person aged 25 to 80 with non-small cell lung cancer. The chain combines TRBV6-5 with TRBJ2-1; possible D gene TRBD2, 5 bases. Specimen: blood, collected at baseline. The CDR3 coding sequence is TGTGCCAGCAGTCCCCGGCGGGCCGACGGGGATGAGCAGTTCTTC. Amino acid sequence: CASSPRRADGDEQFF.